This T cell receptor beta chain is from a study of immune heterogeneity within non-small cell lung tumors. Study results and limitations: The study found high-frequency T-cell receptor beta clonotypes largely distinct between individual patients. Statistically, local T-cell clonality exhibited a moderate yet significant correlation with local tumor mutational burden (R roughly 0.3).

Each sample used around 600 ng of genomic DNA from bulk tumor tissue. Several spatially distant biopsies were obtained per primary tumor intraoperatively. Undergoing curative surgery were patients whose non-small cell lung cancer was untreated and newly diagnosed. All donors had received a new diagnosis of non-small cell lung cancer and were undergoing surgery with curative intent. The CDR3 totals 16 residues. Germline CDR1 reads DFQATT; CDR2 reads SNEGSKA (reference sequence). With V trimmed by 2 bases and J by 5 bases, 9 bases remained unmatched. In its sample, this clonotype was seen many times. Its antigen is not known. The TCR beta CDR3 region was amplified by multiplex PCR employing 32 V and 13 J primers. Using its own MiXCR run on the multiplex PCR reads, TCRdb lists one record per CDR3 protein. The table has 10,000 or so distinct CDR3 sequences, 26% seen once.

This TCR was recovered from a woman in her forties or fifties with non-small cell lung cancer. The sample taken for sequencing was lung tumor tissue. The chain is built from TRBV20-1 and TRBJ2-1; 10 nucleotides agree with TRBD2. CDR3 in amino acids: CSARSGGATGDNEQFF. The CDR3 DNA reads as TGCAGTGCTAGAAGCGGGGGGGCCACGGGGGACAATGAGCAGTTCTTC.